This T cell receptor beta chain was profiled in a study of blood T cell repertoires in COVID-19. Individuals aged roughly 18 to 95 years were recruited from some 26 US areas. Trimming removed 1 base at V and 4 bases at J, with 5 bases between. The CDR3 covers 13 residues. Germline V gives CDR1 SGDLS, CDR2 YYNGEE. Source study methods: The authors estimated nucleated cell counts from reference gene primer amplification. The repertoire was sequenced with immunoSEQ multiplex PCR; TCRdb's copy has only in-frame clones and lacks some. The V and J calls and clone size come from that table; D and trimming were worked out from the DNA. The sample carries 490,000 or so clones, about 88% recorded once.

The sequenced material came from PBMCs or T cells enriched from blood (not recorded which). The V and J genes are TRBV9 and TRBJ2-2, with D uncertain. This TCR came from a woman aged 55-69 years who had recovered from COVID-19. The CDR3, as DNA: TGTGCCAGCAGCGTACTAGGCACCGGGGAGCTGTTTTTT. Translated: CASSVLGTGELFF.